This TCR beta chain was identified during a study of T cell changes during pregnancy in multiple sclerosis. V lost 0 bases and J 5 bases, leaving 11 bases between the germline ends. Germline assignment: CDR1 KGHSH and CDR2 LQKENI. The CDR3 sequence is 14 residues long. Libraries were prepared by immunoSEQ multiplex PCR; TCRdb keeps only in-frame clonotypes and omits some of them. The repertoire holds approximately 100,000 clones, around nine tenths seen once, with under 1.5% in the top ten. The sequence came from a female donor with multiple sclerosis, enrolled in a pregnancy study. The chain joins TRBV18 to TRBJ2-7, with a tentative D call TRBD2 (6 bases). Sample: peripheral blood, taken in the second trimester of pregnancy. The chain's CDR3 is CASSPPRGRHEQYF. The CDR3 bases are TGTGCCAGCTCACCACCGCGGGGCCGTCACGAGCAGTACTTC.